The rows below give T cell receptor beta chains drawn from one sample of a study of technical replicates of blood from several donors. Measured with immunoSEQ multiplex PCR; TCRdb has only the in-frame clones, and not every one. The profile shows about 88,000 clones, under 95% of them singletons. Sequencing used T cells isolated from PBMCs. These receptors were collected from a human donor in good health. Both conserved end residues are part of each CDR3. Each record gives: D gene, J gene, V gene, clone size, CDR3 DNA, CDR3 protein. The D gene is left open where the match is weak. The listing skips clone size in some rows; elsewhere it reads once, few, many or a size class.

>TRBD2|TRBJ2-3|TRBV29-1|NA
TGCAGCGTCGCCGTGGGCGGGAGGGCCGCAGATACGCAGTATTTT
CSVAVGGRAADTQYF
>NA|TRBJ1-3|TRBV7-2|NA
TGTGCCAGCAGCTTAGAACAGCCCTTCTCTGGAAACACCATATATTTT
CASSLEQPFSGNTIYF
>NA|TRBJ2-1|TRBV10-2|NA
TGCGCCAGCAGTGCAGTGGATGAGCAGTTCTTC
CASSAVDEQFF
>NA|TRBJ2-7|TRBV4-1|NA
TGCGCCAGCAGCCAAGTTGGCCAGTTGACCTACGAGCAGTACTTC
CASSQVGQLTYEQYF
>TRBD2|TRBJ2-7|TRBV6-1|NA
TGTGCCAGCACGCGGGGGAGCTACGAGCAGTACTTC
CASTRGSYEQYF
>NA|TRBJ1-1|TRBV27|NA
TGTGCCAGCAGTTTATTTCGCGGGGGGGTCTTATCGGGAACTGAAGCTTTCTTT
CASSLFRGGVLSGTEAFF
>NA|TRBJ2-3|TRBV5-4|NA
TGTGCCAGCGGTAGAATATCGGGGTCGGATACGCAGTATTTT
CASGRISGSDTQYF
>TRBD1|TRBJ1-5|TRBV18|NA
TGTGCCAGCTCACTTACCGGACAGGGAAGCAATCAGCCCCAGCATTTT
CASSLTGQGSNQPQHF
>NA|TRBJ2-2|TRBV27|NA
TGTGCCAGCAGTTTCCTTTACGGGGAGCTGTTTTTT
CASSFLYGELFF
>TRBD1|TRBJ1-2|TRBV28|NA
TGTGCCAGCAGCTTAACAGGGGGCGACTATGGCTACACCTTC
CASSLTGGDYGYTF
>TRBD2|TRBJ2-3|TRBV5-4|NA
TGTGCCAGCAGCCCTGGGCGGGGGGCGAGCACAGATACGCAGTATTTT
CASSPGRGASTDTQYF
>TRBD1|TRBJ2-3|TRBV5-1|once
TGCGCCAGCAGCTTACGGACAGGGGGAGATACGCAGTATTTT
CASSLRTGGDTQYF
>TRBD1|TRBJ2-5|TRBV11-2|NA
TGTGCCAGCAGCTCCCTAATGTTACAGGGGGAAGAGACCCAGTACTTC
CASSSLMLQGEETQYF
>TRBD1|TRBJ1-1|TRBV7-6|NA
TGTGCCAGCAGCAAATGGACAGGGGGCGGTAACACTGAAGCTTTCTTT
CASSKWTGGGNTEAFF
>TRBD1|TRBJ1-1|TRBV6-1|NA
TGTGCCAGCAGCCCAGAACAGGGGCTATGGACTGAAGCTTTCTTT
CASSPEQGLWTEAFF
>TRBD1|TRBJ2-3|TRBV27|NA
TGTGCCAGCAGCACCCTTGGACAGGGGCCTCGCACAGATACGCAGTATTTT
CASSTLGQGPRTDTQYF
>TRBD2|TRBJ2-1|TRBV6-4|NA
TGTGCCAGCAGTGACGGGACTAGCGGGTACAATGAGCAGTTCTTC
CASSDGTSGYNEQFF
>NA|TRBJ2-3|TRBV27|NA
TGTGCCAGCAGTTTAGGGAGGTTTAGCACAGATACGCAGTATTTT
CASSLGRFSTDTQYF